Shown below are 26 T cell receptor beta chains from a single sample sequenced in a study of tumor-infiltrating lymphocytes in primary liver carcinoma. Both RNA and DNA were isolated together from roughly 20-30 mg of bulk tissue that had not been sorted. The authors made TCR beta cDNA from approximately 490 ng total RNA with a constant-region primer. ARM-PCR was slightly modified, and three nested multiplex PCR rounds with it gave rise to the TCR beta libraries. Amplification in the first two PCR rounds was performed using TRBV1-TRBV30 forward primers and a C-beta reverse primer for about 10 cycles each. TCRdb re-analysed the multiplex PCR reads in MiXCR, keeping a single row per CDR3 protein. Here the sample spans about 84,000 distinct CDR3 sequences, 72% being singletons. Sequencing was carried out using liver tumor tissue from sampling region 1. Subset specified: tumor region T1, superior pole. These receptors were taken from a man aged 40-49 years with primary liver carcinoma and hepatitis B virus infection.

This clonotype was counted once. It is likely a read error, because the conserved phenylalanine at the end of the CDR3 is missing. The chain carries TRBV4-1 and TRBJ2-7; possible D gene TRBD2, 6 bases. This CDR3 spans 16 amino acids. Germline values: CDR1 MGHRA, CDR2 YSYEKL. Written as DNA, the CDR3 is TGTGCCAGCAGCTTAGTGAGTACGGGAGTCGGCTACGAGCAGTACTAC. As protein: CASSLVSTGVGYEQYY.

As to this clonotype: Since no conserved phenylalanine or tryptophan closes the CDR3, a read error is the likely cause. The chain joins TRBV6-5 to TRBJ1-2; 7 positions match TRBD1. Trimming at V came to 9 bases and at J to 7 bases, leaving 5 bases not matched to a gene. This CDR3 has 11 amino acids. The germline V gene has CDR1 MNHEY and CDR2 SVGAGI. Written as DNA, the CDR3 is TGTGCCAGACAGGGGTCCGGTGGCTACACCCTC. Its protein is CARQGSGGYTL.

A word on this clonotype: The missing conserved phenylalanine or tryptophan at the end of this CDR3 makes a read error likely. This chain connects TRBV5-5 to TRBJ2-7, with 10 bases aligning to TRBD2. Germline CDR1 is SGHKS and CDR2 is YYEKEE (reference sequence). The CDR3 is 14 residues long. The CDR3 sequence is CVSSLTSGDYEQYL. The CDR3 nucleotides read TGTGTCAGCAGCTTAACTAGCGGGGACTACGAGCAGTACTTA.

The CDR3 loop is CSARGPRQSTDTQYF. As DNA, the CDR3 is TGCAGTGCTAGGGGGCCCCGACAGAGCACAGATACGCAGTATTTT. The chain couples TRBV20-1 to TRBJ2-3, with TRBD1 as a possible D gene (5 bases). CDR1 and CDR2 (germline): DFQATT, SNEGSKA (reference sequence). The CDR3 consists of 15 residues. V lost 3 bases to trimming and J lost 0 bases, with 13 bases between them.

This clonotype has more than one count but fewer than ten. This chain connects TRBV29-1 to TRBJ1-1, with a weak D call TRBD1 (5 bases). CDR3 length: 10 residues. Germline lookup yields CDR1 SQVTM and CDR2 ANQGSEA. V lost 5 bases and J 12 bases, leaving 13 bases between the germline ends. CDR3 nucleotide sequence: TGCAGCGTTACGAAAGGGGAAACTTTCTTT. Translating it yields CSVTKGETFF.

The chain is built from TRBV6-1 and TRBJ2-7, with D tentatively TRBD1 (5 bases). CDR3 length: 18 amino acids. Looked up from germline, CDR1 is MNHNS and CDR2 is SASEGT. V lost 10 bases, J lost 0 bases, and 28 bases lay in between. The CDR3 coding sequence is TGTGCCAAGAGAGCTACAGGCGGCTGGCGCCTGACCTCCTACGAGCAGTACTTC. Its translation is CAKRATGGWRLTSYEQYF.

To note about this clonotype: Lacking the conserved final phenylalanine or tryptophan, this CDR3 likely reflects a read error. The genes are TRBV10-3 and TRBJ2-3, with 7 positions matching TRBD1. The V segment lost 0 bases and the J segment 2 bases; nucleotides outside the gene matches: 5. The length of the CDR3 is 16 residues. The germline gives CDR1 ENHRY, CDR2 SYGVKD. In DNA, the CDR3 is TGTGCCATCAGTGAGTCTACAGGGGTCCCCACAGATACGCAGTATTCT. Protein product: CAISESTGVPTDTQYS.

The rearrangement links TRBV5-4 to TRBJ2-7; D is uncertain. The V gene lost 4 bases and the J gene lost 4 bases, with 12 bases spanning the gap. The CDR3 covers 13 residues. Per germline, CDR1 SGHNT and CDR2 YYREEE (reference sequence). As DNA, the CDR3 is TGTGCCAGCAGCACACGACCAACTTACGAGCAGTACTTC. Its translation is CASSTRPTYEQYF.

Of note for this clonotype: A clone one base away is much larger, so this may be a read error. The chain has TRBV5-1 and TRBJ2-4, with a possible D match to TRBD1 (6 bases). The germline gives CDR1 SGHRS, CDR2 YFSETQ. CDR3 length: 16 amino acids. The germline V and J ends were trimmed by 1 base and 3 bases, with 14 bases remaining between them. The CDR3 DNA sequence: TGCGCCAGCAGCTTGACCGGACAGCCTGTCAAAAACATTCAGTACTTC. It specifies CASSLTGQPVKNIQYF.

With regard to this clonotype: In this CDR3 the conserved last residue, phenylalanine or tryptophan, is missing, so a read error is likely. J is TRBJ1-1 and V is TRBV7-9, with D tentatively TRBD1 (5 bases). CDR3 length: 14 amino acids. The germline V gene encodes CDR1 SEHNR and CDR2 FQNEAQ (reference sequence). V shed 1 base and J shed 8 bases, with 14 bases lying between them. Here the CDR3 reads CASSLEIGAEEAFS. Written as DNA, the CDR3 is TGTGCCAGCAGCTTAGAAATAGGGGCGGAAGAAGCTTTCTCT.

The V call is TRBV20-1, the J call TRBJ1-6; TRBD1 might be the D (5 bases). CDR1 DFQATT and CDR2 SNEGSKA come from the germline V gene (reference sequence). Trimming removed 4 bases from V and 7 bases from J, with 11 bases in between. There are 13 residues in the CDR3. In DNA form, the CDR3 reads TGCAGTGCTAACAGGAGGCCGAATTCACCCCTCCACTTT. It encodes CSANRRPNSPLHF.

Points on this clonotype: A read error may account for a junction end that differs from germline. V is TRBV6-5 and J is TRBJ2-7; 10 positions match TRBD1. Germline V gene lookup returns CDR1 MNHEY and CDR2 SVGAGI. The CDR3 covers 15 residues. CDR3 nucleotide sequence: TGTGCTAGCAGTATAGGGGACAGGGGCTCCTACGAGCGGTACTTC. Translated, it gives CASSIGDRGSYERYF.

A remark on this clonotype: The junction departs from the called germline gene at one end, perhaps through a read error. The chain uses TRBV5-1 and TRBJ2-1, with unresolved D. The V gene's germline CDR1 is SGHRS and CDR2 YFSETQ. This CDR3 contains 17 residues. As DNA, the CDR3 is TGCACCAGCAGCTTGGCACGAGACTCCGGCTCCTACAATGAGCAGTTCTTC. Translating it yields CTSSLARDSGSYNEQFF. The complete variable domain, with remaining parts taken from reference TRBV5-1 and TRBJ2-1, reads KAGVTQTPRYLIKTRGQQVTLSCSPISGHRSVSWYQQTPGQGLQFLFEYFSETQRNKGNFPGRFSGRQFSNSRSEMNVSTLELGDSALYLCTSSLARDSGSYNEQFFGPGTRLTVL.

The chain couples TRBV11-2 to TRBJ2-1; possibly TRBD2 for D (6 bases). The germline V gene encodes CDR1 SGHAT and CDR2 FQNNGV. The CDR3 consists of 15 residues. Between the trimmed V and J ends, which lost 5 bases and 5 bases, there was a span of 16 bases. CDR3 in DNA: TGTGCCAGCAGCCAAGATCCCGGGAGCCACAATGAGCAGTTCTTC. Encoded protein: CASSQDPGSHNEQFF.

This clonotype was counted at least ten times. The chain joins TRBV12-3 or TRBV12-4 to TRBJ2-1, with TRBD1 identical over 9 bases. V lost 3 bases and J lost 4; bases outside the gene matches: 1. CDR3 size: 14 residues. The CDR3 sequence: CASSLGQGYNEQFF. CDR3 nucleotide sequence: TGTGCCAGCAGTTTGGGACAGGGTTACAATGAGCAGTTCTTC.

On this clonotype itself: Its ends do not fully match the called genes, so a read error is possible. V and J are TRBV6-1 and TRBJ2-1; D tentatively reads TRBD1 or TRBD2 (5 bases each). Germline V gives CDR1 MNHNS, CDR2 SASEGT. This CDR3 has 13 amino acids. CDR3 sequence (DNA): TGTACCAGCAGTGGGGGACCCTACAATGAACAGTTCTTC. Protein: CTSSGGPYNEQFF.

In this sample, this clonotype turned up a few times. The chain joins TRBV19 to TRBJ2-5; 11 bases match TRBD2. J lost 5 bases, V lost 6 bases, and 11 bases had no gene match. The germline gives CDR1 LNHDA, CDR2 SQIVND (reference sequence). CDR3 length equals 16 residues. CDR3 residues: CASSTGTSGPTETQYF. CDR3 DNA: TGTGCCAGTAGCACCGGGACTAGCGGACCGACGGAGACCCAGTACTTC.

A word on this clonotype: One end of the junction is discordant with germline, which a read error may explain. J is TRBJ2-3 and V is TRBV7-3, with D possibly matching TRBD1 (5 bases). The CDR3 covers 15 residues. CDR1 SGHTA and CDR2 FQGTGA come from the germline V gene. The CDR3 coding sequence is TGTGTCAGCAGCTCGATAGGGGCCCCCACAGATACGCAGTATTTT. Translation gives CVSSSIGAPTDTQYF.

This clonotype was picked up one time. One end of the junction does not line up with germline, which may come from a read error. This chain joins TRBV7-9 and TRBJ2-1; tentative D call: TRBD2 (6 bases). Germline CDR1 SEHNR, CDR2 FQNEAQ (reference sequence). This CDR3 has 12 residues. The CDR3 DNA follows: TGTGACAGCAGCACTACTAGCAATGAGCAGCTCTTC. This translates into CDSSTTSNEQLF.

A remark on this clonotype: One junction end disagrees with the germline gene, perhaps due to a read error. The chain combines TRBV29-1 with TRBJ2-2, with TRBD2 as a possible D gene (7 bases). The CDR3 totals 15 residues. Germline CDR1 reads SQVTM; CDR2 reads ANQGSEA. CDR3 protein: CSVEDAAGAPGGLYF. The CDR3 bases are TGTAGCGTTGAAGACGCCGCGGGAGCCCCCGGGGGGCTGTATTTT.

Concerning this clonotype: It is likely a read error, because the conserved phenylalanine at the end of the CDR3 is missing. The chain couples TRBV29-1 to TRBJ1-3; D perhaps matches TRBD1 (5 bases). Germline loops: CDR1 SQVTM, CDR2 ANQGSEA. The CDR3 is made up of 15 amino acids. CDR3 sequence (DNA): TGCAGCGTTTTCAAAACAGGTAGCTCTGGAAACACTATATATCTT. Translation: CSVFKTGSSGNTIYL.

Worth noting for this clonotype: One junction end does not reproduce the germline sequence, and a read error may be involved. This chain connects TRBV29-1 to TRBJ2-1; a possible D gene is TRBD1 (6 bases). CDR1 is SQVTM, CDR2 ANQGSEA, per germline. CDR3 length equals 15 residues. The CDR3 protein is CSAPGDKDRYNEPFF. The CDR3 DNA is TGCAGCGCACCTGGGGACAAGGATAGATACAATGAGCCGTTCTTC.

This clonotype showed up many times. The chain is built from TRBV12-3 or TRBV12-4 and TRBJ2-5, with D tentatively TRBD2 (6 bases). The CDR3 runs to 13 residues. V was cut by 4 bases and J by 4 bases, with 10 bases left in between. In nucleotides, the CDR3 is TGTGCCAGCAGTTCGGGAGCCCCAGAGACCCAGTACTTC. It is translated as CASSSGAPETQYF.

Regarding this clonotype: Being one base from a much bigger clone, this may be a read error. V gene TRBV6-4 combines with J gene TRBJ2-1; D ambiguous. V gave up 3 bases and J gave up 10 bases, with 13 bases separating them. CDR3 length equals 13 residues. Germline V CDR1 and CDR2: MRHNA, SNTAGT. CDR3 nucleotide sequence: TGTGCCAGCAGTGAATCCATCGGCAGGGAGCAGTTCTTC. Translation: CASSESIGREQFF.

CDR3 DNA sequence: TGTGCCAGCACCTCCCGCCAGGCATACAATGAGCAGTTCTTC. Amino acids: CASTSRQAYNEQFF. The J gene is TRBJ2-1, the V gene TRBV6-6; D unclear. V was pared by 7 bases and J by 4 bases, with 14 bases between. Germline V gene sequence: CDR1 MNHNY, CDR2 SVGAGI (reference sequence). CDR3 size: 14 residues.

This clonotype has only a few counts. At one boundary the junction diverges from the germline segment, which might be a read error. V usage is TRBV14 and J usage is TRBJ2-7; D is possibly TRBD2 (5 bases). The CDR3 loop spans 14 amino acids. Germline CDR1 SGHDN, CDR2 FVKESK. The CDR3 reads CASSQESGTYEQCF. In nucleotides, the CDR3 is TGTGCCAGCAGCCAAGAATCGGGAACGTACGAGCAGTGCTTC.